A single sample gave rise to the 20 T cell receptor beta chains below, sequenced in a study of blood T cell repertoires in COVID-19. Data came from immunoSEQ multiplex PCR; TCRdb stores just in-frame clones and leaves some out. The sample yields 55,000 to 70,000 clones, about four fifths seen once. Source material: peripheral blood. These TCRs come from a woman aged 55-70 years with acute or convalescent COVID-19.

The rearrangement uses TRBV4-2 and TRBJ2-3, with a possible D match to TRBD2 (6 bases). The CDR3 loop spans 12 amino acids. V lost 1 base and J 14 bases, leaving 13 bases between the germline ends. Germline V gene data show CDR1 as LGHNA and CDR2 as YNFKEQ. The CDR3 sequence is CASSQGGTERYF. The DNA of the CDR3 is TGTGCCAGCAGCCAAGGCGGGACGGAGCGGTATTTT.

The chain recombines TRBV2 with TRBJ2-5; TRBD2 is a possible D gene (6 bases). This CDR3 has 10 amino acids. V gave up 6 bases and J gave up 7 bases, with 6 bases separating them. Germline assignment: CDR1 SNHLY and CDR2 FYNNEI. For the CDR3, the DNA is TGTGCCAGCAGGGGAGGGACCCAGTACTTC. Its translation is CASRGGTQYF.

V usage is TRBV30 and J usage is TRBJ2-1; D gene ambiguous. The CDR3 consists of 10 residues. V gave up 2 bases and J gave up 7 bases, with 3 bases separating them. Per germline, CDR1 GTSNPN and CDR2 SVGIG (reference sequence). CDR3 region: CAWSSNEQFF. In DNA form, the CDR3 reads TGTGCCTGGAGTTCGAATGAGCAGTTCTTC.

The rearrangement uses TRBV15 and TRBJ2-5, with 8 bases that match TRBD2. V gave up 2 bases and J gave up 0 bases; unmatched junction bases: 5. From germline, CDR1 is LNHNV and CDR2 YYDKDF (reference sequence). The CDR3 is 16 residues long. In DNA form, the CDR3 reads TGTGCCACCAGCAGACGTAGCGGGGTGTACCAAGAGACCCAGTACTTC. Translating gives CATSRRSGVYQETQYF.

The chain carries TRBV5-1 and TRBJ2-7; TRBD1 is a possible D gene (6 bases). The CDR3 is 15 residues long. V shed 5 bases and J shed 5 bases, with 20 bases lying between them. Germline CDR1 SGHRS, CDR2 YFSETQ. The DNA for the CDR3 is TGCGCCAGCAGAGACCGGGACAACATCCGGAACGAGCAGTACTTC. Translating gives CASRDRDNIRNEQYF.

The genes are TRBV2 and TRBJ1-2; TRBD1 agrees at 8 bases. With V trimmed by 10 bases and J by 7 bases, 8 bases remained unmatched. The germline CDR1 and CDR2 sequences are SNHLY and FYNNEI. The CDR3 covers 12 residues. In DNA form, the CDR3 reads TGTGCCAAAACAGGGGGTAGCGCTGGCTACACCTTC. Encoded protein: CAKTGGSAGYTF.

V usage is TRBV29-1 and J usage is TRBJ2-1; TRBD2 matches at 7 bases. The junction had 12 bases not matched to a gene; V was cut back by 7 bases and J by 9 bases. The CDR3 has 13 residues. The germline V gene has CDR1 SQVTM and CDR2 ANQGSEA. The CDR3: CSAWVGGDGEQFF. The CDR3 DNA reads TGCAGCGCCTGGGTTGGGGGGGACGGTGAGCAGTTCTTC.

The rearrangement uses TRBV30 and TRBJ2-3, with D hard to call. CDR3 length equals 14 residues. The germline gives CDR1 GTSNPN, CDR2 SVGIG (reference sequence). The V end was cut by 1 base, the J end by 2 bases, with 10 bases between. In DNA form, the CDR3 reads TGTGCCTGGAGTGCGGGTTTCATCACAGATACGCAGTATTTT. Translated: CAWSAGFITDTQYF.

This rearrangement joins TRBV7-9 to TRBJ1-1, with D tentatively TRBD1 (6 bases). There are 15 residues in the CDR3. V was cut by 1 base and J by 1 base, with 10 bases left in between. CDR1 SEHNR and CDR2 FQNEAQ come from the germline V gene (reference sequence). The CDR3 nucleotides read TGTGCCAGCAGCTTAGGGACAGTGAAGAACACTGAAGCTTTCTTT. Translated, it gives CASSLGTVKNTEAFF.

The V and J genes are TRBV7-3 and TRBJ1-1, with D possibly TRBD1 on 5 matching bases. The ends were cut back, 2 bases at V and 12 bases at J, with 16 bases in the middle. This CDR3 spans 13 amino acids. Germline V gives CDR1 SGHTA, CDR2 FQGTGA. CDR3 loop: CASSLDRQGATFF. The CDR3 DNA reads as TGTGCCAGCAGCTTAGATCGGCAGGGTGCGACTTTCTTT.

The chain has TRBV27 and TRBJ2-1, with D maybe TRBD1 (6 bases). Trimming stripped 5 bases from V and 6 bases from J, with 20 bases between. The CDR3 is 16 amino acids. CDR1 and CDR2 (germline): MNHEY, SMNVEV (reference sequence). CDR3 residues: CASSRGGTASGNEQFF. The CDR3 DNA follows: TGTGCCAGCAGTCGAGGGGGAACGGCCTCGGGCAATGAGCAGTTCTTC.

The chain uses TRBV24-1 and TRBJ1-1; D gene unclear. The CDR3 covers 13 residues. The V end lost 12 bases, the J end lost 0 bases, and 13 bases lay between the germline ends. Germline values: CDR1 KGHDR, CDR2 SFDVKD. The CDR3 sequence is CASRAGMNTEAFF. CDR3 nucleotides: TGTGCCTCGAGGGCGGGGATGAACACTGAAGCTTTCTTT.

This chain links TRBV4-2 with TRBJ2-2; D is perhaps TRBD2 (7 bases). CDR3 length: 18 residues. Trimming pared 0 bases from V and 2 bases from J, leaving 16 bases between. The germline gives CDR1 LGHNA, CDR2 YNFKEQ. The CDR3 DNA follows: TGTGCCAGCAGCCAAGACCGACGAGGGGGGGTCAACACCGGGGAGCTGTTTTTT. It yields the protein CASSQDRRGGVNTGELFF.

This chain joins TRBV24-1 and TRBJ2-3, with 11 bases fitting TRBD2. CDR1 and CDR2 from the germline V gene are KGHDR and SFDVKD. Losses at the gene ends were 4 bases for V and 0 bases for J; bases not matched to a gene: 2. This CDR3 has 16 residues. The CDR3 protein is CATSDRTSGSTDTQYF. The CDR3 region has the DNA TGTGCCACCAGTGACCGGACTAGCGGGAGCACAGATACGCAGTATTTT.

The chain recombines TRBV29-1 with TRBJ1-1; tentatively, D is TRBD1 (6 bases). This CDR3 is 15 amino acids long. Between the trimmed V and J ends, which lost 7 bases and 4 bases, there was a span of 22 bases. Germline V gives CDR1 SQVTM, CDR2 ANQGSEA. Written as DNA, the CDR3 is TGCAGCGCAGAAGGGGGAACTCAAGGGAGCACTGAAGCTTTCTTT. Protein: CSAEGGTQGSTEAFF.

The gene calls are TRBV6-4 and TRBJ1-5; the match to TRBD1 covers 8 bases. The CDR3 covers 14 residues. J gave up 1 base and V 10 bases, and 6 bases lay outside the gene matches. Germline V lookup: CDR1 MRHNA, CDR2 SNTAGT. CDR3: CANLQGASNQPQHF. DNA for the CDR3: TGTGCCAACCTTCAGGGGGCCAGCAATCAGCCCCAGCATTTT.

The V and J genes are TRBV9 and TRBJ2-5; perhaps TRBD2 as D (5 bases). The CDR3 runs to 15 residues. V was cut by 0 bases and J by 4 bases, with 13 bases left in between. CDR1 SGDLS and CDR2 YYNGEE come from the germline V gene. The CDR3 is CASSVGSGVGETQYF. CDR3 in DNA: TGTGCCAGCAGCGTAGGTTCCGGGGTTGGAGAGACCCAGTACTTC.

Concerning this clone itself: Since the CDR3 does not end with the conserved phenylalanine or tryptophan, this likely comes from a read error. The DNA is omitted, as the CDR3 cannot be located on it reliably, and the CDR3 follows TCRdb's listing. This chain links TRBV18 with TRBJ1-3; the table gives TRBD1 as D, unverified against the DNA. Germline V lookup: CDR1 KGHSH, CDR2 LQKENI. The CDR3 is 9 amino acids long, termini counted. The CDR3 region is CASSPLTGS.

This clone was seen a single time. This rearrangement joins TRBV10-1 to TRBJ1-4; D might be TRBD1 (5 bases). Germline V gene lookup returns CDR1 WNHNN and CDR2 SYGVQD (reference sequence). CDR3 size: 13 residues. The V and J ends lost 10 bases and 8 bases respectively, with 17 bases between them. In DNA form, the CDR3 reads TGCGCCATTTCTGGGGGGGTGGGGGAAAAACTGTTTTTT. Residues: CAISGGVGEKLFF.

This chain connects TRBV27 to TRBJ1-2, with D possibly matching TRBD1 (5 bases). Germline-derived CDR1 and CDR2 are MNHEY and SMNVEV (reference sequence). The CDR3 runs to 14 residues. V was shortened by 5 bases and J by 3 bases, with 13 bases between the two germline ends. The CDR3 is CASSGSGAYYGYTF. Written as DNA, the CDR3 is TGTGCCAGCAGTGGGTCTGGGGCTTACTATGGCTACACCTTC.